These T cell receptor beta chains were read from a single sample in a study of T cells in localized non-small cell lung cancer. Profiling relied on immunoSEQ multiplex PCR, and the TCRdb table lists in-frame clones only, not all of them. The table records some 25,000 clones, over 75% of them present only once. The sequencing here drew on PBMCs, taken before any cancer treatment. These receptors came from a man aged 40 to 70 with stage II lung adenocarcinoma. Both conserved end residues are part of each CDR3. Fields, in order: V gene, clone size, D gene, J gene, CDR3 DNA, CDR3 protein. The D gene is left open where the match is weak. Not all rows give a size; the values are once, few, many and, for expanded clones, a class.

v_gene: TRBV19
abundance: .
d_gene: .
j_gene: TRBJ1-2
CDR3nt: TGTGCCATCAAAAAGAGCACGCAGGGGACTAACTATGGCTACACCTTC
CDR3aa: CAIKKSTQGTNYGYTF

v_gene: TRBV6-5
abundance: .
d_gene: .
j_gene: TRBJ1-2
CDR3nt: TGTGCCAGCAGTCGGGACGGTAACTATGGCTACACCTTC
CDR3aa: CASSRDGNYGYTF

v_gene: TRBV9
abundance: .
d_gene: .
j_gene: TRBJ2-1
CDR3nt: TGTGCCAGCAGCTCCCCCGGGGGCTACAATGAGCAGTTCTTC
CDR3aa: CASSSPGGYNEQFF

v_gene: TRBV7-2
abundance: once
d_gene: .
j_gene: TRBJ2-5
CDR3nt: TGTGCCAGCAGCTTAGATCGGCGGGGGCGGGAGACCCAGTACTTC
CDR3aa: CASSLDRRGRETQYF

v_gene: TRBV11-1
abundance: .
d_gene: TRBD2
j_gene: TRBJ2-3
CDR3nt: TGTGCCAGCAGCTTATGGAATAGCGGGAGAGACACAGATACGCAGTATTTT
CDR3aa: CASSLWNSGRDTDTQYF

v_gene: TRBV20-1
abundance: .
d_gene: .
j_gene: TRBJ2-3
CDR3nt: TGCAGTGCTACTAGAGATACGCAGTATTTT
CDR3aa: CSATRDTQYF

v_gene: TRBV30
abundance: .
d_gene: .
j_gene: TRBJ1-6
CDR3nt: TGTGCCTGGAGTGTCAGTGGTTCACCCCTCCACTTT
CDR3aa: CAWSVSGSPLHF

v_gene: TRBV18
abundance: .
d_gene: TRBD1
j_gene: TRBJ2-6
CDR3nt: TGTGCCAGCTCAAGAGGACAGGGGGCTGGGGCCAACGTCCTGACTTTC
CDR3aa: CASSRGQGAGANVLTF

v_gene: TRBV6-1
abundance: .
d_gene: .
j_gene: TRBJ1-1
CDR3nt: TGTGCCAGCATAGGGCTCGTTGAAGCTTTCTTT
CDR3aa: CASIGLVEAFF

v_gene: TRBV12-5
abundance: .
d_gene: .
j_gene: TRBJ2-5
CDR3nt: TGTGCTGCGCGCGGGGGCACTCCGGAAGAGACCCAGTACTTC
CDR3aa: CAARGGTPEETQYF

v_gene: TRBV19
abundance: .
d_gene: .
j_gene: TRBJ1-2
CDR3nt: TGTGCCAGTACCATTGACAGTTTTTTCAGTGGCTACACCTTC
CDR3aa: CASTIDSFFSGYTF

v_gene: TRBV5-1
abundance: .
d_gene: TRBD2
j_gene: TRBJ2-1
CDR3nt: TGCGCCAGCAGCTTGGACGCGGGAGCTATAAATGAGCAGTTCTTC
CDR3aa: CASSLDAGAINEQFF

v_gene: TRBV6-6
abundance: .
d_gene: .
j_gene: TRBJ1-5
CDR3nt: TGTGCCAGCAGGGCCTATGGTCAGCCCCAGCATTTT
CDR3aa: CASRAYGQPQHF

v_gene: TRBV28
abundance: .
d_gene: .
j_gene: TRBJ1-1
CDR3nt: TGTGCCAGCAGCCGAGGGGGAGGTGAAGCTTTCTTT
CDR3aa: CASSRGGGEAFF

v_gene: TRBV7-3
abundance: .
d_gene: .
j_gene: TRBJ2-3
CDR3nt: TGTGCCAGCAGCTTGGACCGTGCTAGCACAGATACGCAGTATTTT
CDR3aa: CASSLDRASTDTQYF

v_gene: TRBV9
abundance: .
d_gene: TRBD2
j_gene: TRBJ2-3
CDR3nt: TGTGCCAGCAGCACCCGACTAGCGGGAGGGGATACGCAGTATTTT
CDR3aa: CASSTRLAGGDTQYF

v_gene: TRBV5-4
abundance: .
d_gene: TRBD1
j_gene: TRBJ1-2
CDR3nt: TGTGCCAGCAGCCCGACGGGACAGGGCTACTATGGCTACACCTTC
CDR3aa: CASSPTGQGYYGYTF

v_gene: TRBV19
abundance: .
d_gene: TRBD1
j_gene: TRBJ1-1
CDR3nt: TGTGCCAGTAGCCCGGACAGGGGGGCTGAAGCTTTCTTT
CDR3aa: CASSPDRGAEAFF

v_gene: TRBV4-1
abundance: .
d_gene: TRBD2
j_gene: TRBJ2-3
CDR3nt: TGCGCCAGCAGTTTCGGGGGGATCACAGATACGCAGTATTTT
CDR3aa: CASSFGGITDTQYF

v_gene: TRBV30
abundance: once
d_gene: .
j_gene: TRBJ2-1
CDR3nt: TGTGCCTGGAGTGGGGGATCCTACAATGAGCAGTTCTTC
CDR3aa: CAWSGGSYNEQFF

v_gene: TRBV27
abundance: .
d_gene: .
j_gene: TRBJ1-1
CDR3nt: TGTGCCAGCGGCCTCCGAGAGAACACTGAAGCTTTCTTT
CDR3aa: CASGLRENTEAFF

v_gene: TRBV7-9
abundance: .
d_gene: .
j_gene: TRBJ2-7
CDR3nt: TGTGCCAGCAGCTTAGGGCACAGCGGTCTCTACGAGCAGTACTTC
CDR3aa: CASSLGHSGLYEQYF

v_gene: TRBV5-1
abundance: few
d_gene: TRBD1
j_gene: TRBJ1-2
CDR3nt: TGCGCCAGCAGCGGGGGACAGGGGGCAGATGGCTACACCTTC
CDR3aa: CASSGGQGADGYTF

v_gene: TRBV6-5
abundance: .
d_gene: TRBD1
j_gene: TRBJ1-4
CDR3nt: TGTGCCAGCAGTTCTCCACGGACAGGGGGAGATGAAAAACTGTTTTTT
CDR3aa: CASSSPRTGGDEKLFF

v_gene: TRBV9
abundance: .
d_gene: TRBD1
j_gene: TRBJ2-1
CDR3nt: TGTGCCAGCAGCGAGGCTCCCGGGACAGGGAACAATGAGCAGTTCTTC
CDR3aa: CASSEAPGTGNNEQFF

v_gene: TRBV5-1
abundance: .
d_gene: TRBD1
j_gene: TRBJ2-5
CDR3nt: TGCGCCAGCAGCGTGGGACAGGGGCAAGAGACCCAGTACTTC
CDR3aa: CASSVGQGQETQYF

v_gene: TRBV5-1
abundance: .
d_gene: TRBD2
j_gene: TRBJ2-1
CDR3nt: TGCGCCAGCAGCTTGTTCGGGACTAGCGGACAGAGCTCCTACAATGAGCAGTTCTTC
CDR3aa: CASSLFGTSGQSSYNEQFF

v_gene: TRBV5-1
abundance: .
d_gene: .
j_gene: TRBJ1-2
CDR3nt: TGCGCCAGCAGCTTGGTCGGACAGAGTACTTCCCCTGGCTACACCTTC
CDR3aa: CASSLVGQSTSPGYTF

v_gene: TRBV9
abundance: .
d_gene: TRBD1
j_gene: TRBJ2-1
CDR3nt: TGTGCCAGCAGCGTAGCTTACAGGGGGTGGGAGCAGTTCTTC
CDR3aa: CASSVAYRGWEQFF

v_gene: TRBV2
abundance: .
d_gene: .
j_gene: TRBJ1-2
CDR3nt: TGTGCCAGCAGTGAAGTGCCTAACTATGGCTACACCTTC
CDR3aa: CASSEVPNYGYTF

v_gene: TRBV5-1
abundance: .
d_gene: TRBD2
j_gene: TRBJ2-1
CDR3nt: TGCGCCAGCAGTCGAAACAGCGGGGGGGCGTACAATGAGCAGTTCTTC
CDR3aa: CASSRNSGGAYNEQFF

v_gene: TRBV19
abundance: .
d_gene: .
j_gene: TRBJ2-2
CDR3nt: TGTGCCAGTAGTAGGGGGACCGGGGAGCTGTTTTTT
CDR3aa: CASSRGTGELFF

v_gene: TRBV19
abundance: .
d_gene: .
j_gene: TRBJ1-1
CDR3nt: TGTGCCAGTAGTATAGTGGTCGACACTGAAGCTTTCTTT
CDR3aa: CASSIVVDTEAFF

v_gene: TRBV5-1
abundance: .
d_gene: TRBD1
j_gene: TRBJ2-7
CDR3nt: TGCGCCAGCAGGGGACAGGACGTCTCCTACGAGCAGTACTTC
CDR3aa: CASRGQDVSYEQYF

v_gene: TRBV7-6
abundance: .
d_gene: TRBD2
j_gene: TRBJ2-3
CDR3nt: TGTGCCAGCAGCCCCGGGACTAGCGGGGGTCCCACAGATACGCAGTATTTT
CDR3aa: CASSPGTSGGPTDTQYF

v_gene: TRBV28
abundance: .
d_gene: TRBD1
j_gene: TRBJ1-1
CDR3nt: TGTGCCAGCAGCCCCCCGGACAGGGTATGGAACACTGAAGCTTTCTTT
CDR3aa: CASSPPDRVWNTEAFF

v_gene: TRBV6-1
abundance: .
d_gene: .
j_gene: TRBJ1-5
CDR3nt: TGTGCCAGCAGTCGGACAGCCCTTACGGATCAGCCCCAGCATTTT
CDR3aa: CASSRTALTDQPQHF

v_gene: TRBV9
abundance: .
d_gene: .
j_gene: TRBJ1-2
CDR3nt: TGTGCCAGCACGGGGTACTATGGCTACACCTTC
CDR3aa: CASTGYYGYTF

v_gene: TRBV15
abundance: .
d_gene: TRBD1
j_gene: TRBJ1-2
CDR3nt: TGTGCCACCAGCAGAGGAGGGACAGGACATAATACGGGGGGCTACACCTTC
CDR3aa: CATSRGGTGHNTGGYTF

v_gene: TRBV5-5
abundance: .
d_gene: TRBD1
j_gene: TRBJ1-1
CDR3nt: TGTGCCAGCAGCCCGGGACAGGGGGCTGAAGCTTTCTTT
CDR3aa: CASSPGQGAEAFF

v_gene: TRBV6-1
abundance: .
d_gene: TRBD2
j_gene: TRBJ2-5
CDR3nt: TGTGCCAGCAGTCCCGGGAGGGTCCAAGAGACCCAGTACTTC
CDR3aa: CASSPGRVQETQYF

v_gene: TRBV7-2
abundance: .
d_gene: .
j_gene: TRBJ1-1
CDR3nt: TGTGCCAGCAGCTTAAACCCTGATGGCAGGACCGGGCGCGGAGCTTTCTTT
CDR3aa: CASSLNPDGRTGRGAFF

v_gene: TRBV18
abundance: .
d_gene: TRBD2
j_gene: TRBJ2-1
CDR3nt: TGTGCCAGCTCACCTGGGCTAGCGGGGGCTCGATCCTACAATGAGCAGTTCTTC
CDR3aa: CASSPGLAGARSYNEQFF

v_gene: TRBV10-1
abundance: .
d_gene: TRBD1
j_gene: TRBJ2-7
CDR3nt: TGCGCCAGCAAGCACAGGGGGTGGAACGAGCAGTACTTC
CDR3aa: CASKHRGWNEQYF

v_gene: TRBV7-9
abundance: .
d_gene: .
j_gene: TRBJ2-7
CDR3nt: TGTGCCAGCAGCTTAGGCGTGGGCAGGTCGTCCTACGAGCAGTACTTC
CDR3aa: CASSLGVGRSSYEQYF

v_gene: TRBV7-9
abundance: .
d_gene: TRBD1
j_gene: TRBJ2-7
CDR3nt: TGTGCCAGCGAGGGACAGGGGGGAGCGCAGTACTTC
CDR3aa: CASEGQGGAQYF

v_gene: TRBV5-1
abundance: .
d_gene: TRBD1
j_gene: TRBJ2-5
CDR3nt: TGCGCCAGCAGCTACAAGACAGGGGTGGGAGAGACCCAGTACTTC
CDR3aa: CASSYKTGVGETQYF

v_gene: TRBV6-1
abundance: few
d_gene: TRBD2
j_gene: TRBJ2-7
CDR3nt: TGTGCCAGCAGTGAAATAGCGGGGGCCTCCTACGAGCAGTACTTC
CDR3aa: CASSEIAGASYEQYF

v_gene: TRBV6-6
abundance: .
d_gene: .
j_gene: TRBJ2-5
CDR3nt: TGTGCCAGCAGTTACGCGGAGTCCCAAGAGACCCAGTACTTC
CDR3aa: CASSYAESQETQYF